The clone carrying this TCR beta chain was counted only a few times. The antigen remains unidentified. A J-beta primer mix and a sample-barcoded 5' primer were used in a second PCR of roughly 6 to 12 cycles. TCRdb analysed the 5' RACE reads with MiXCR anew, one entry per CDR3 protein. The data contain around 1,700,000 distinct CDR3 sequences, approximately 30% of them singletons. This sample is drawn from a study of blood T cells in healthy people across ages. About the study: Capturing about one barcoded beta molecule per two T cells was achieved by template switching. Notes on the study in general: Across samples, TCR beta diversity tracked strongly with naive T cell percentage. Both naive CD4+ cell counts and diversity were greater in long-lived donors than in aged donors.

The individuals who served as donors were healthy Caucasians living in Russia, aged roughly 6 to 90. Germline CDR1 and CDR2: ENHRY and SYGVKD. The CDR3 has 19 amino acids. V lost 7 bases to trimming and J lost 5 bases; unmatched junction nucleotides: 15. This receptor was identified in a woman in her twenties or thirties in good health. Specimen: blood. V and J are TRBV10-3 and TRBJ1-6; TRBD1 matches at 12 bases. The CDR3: CAIKKGRAGTGGNNSPLHF. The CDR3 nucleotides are TGTGCCATCAAGAAAGGACGAGCCGGGACAGGGGGCAATAATTCACCCCTCCACTTT.